The source of this T cell receptor beta chain is a study of T cells in Graves' hyperthyroidism and ophthalmopathy. V was shortened by 5 bases and J by 0 bases, with 14 bases between the two germline ends. Germline lookup yields CDR1 KGHSH and CDR2 LQKENI. The length of the CDR3 is 16 residues. Researchers defined stable Graves' hyperthyroidism as no ophthalmopathy progression within 18 months. Among the patients, aged 18 to 65, hyperthyroidism was newly diagnosed and had lasted under 2 months. The diagnostic basis comprised clinical symptoms, serum thyroxine and TRAb, thyroid ultrasound and orbital computed tomography. There were TCR beta CDR3 regions amplified from RNA transcripts. TCR CDR3 regions were first amplified by RT-PCR with HTBI primers. Each CDR3 protein is one row after TCRdb ran MiXCR on the multiplex PCR reads. In the table there are some 350,000 distinct CDR3 sequences, over 15% of which are singletons.

In this sample, this clonotype turned up many times. V usage is TRBV18 and J usage is TRBJ1-3, with a tentative D call TRBD1 (5 bases). The sequence derives from a young woman with Graves' hyperthyroidism. Sequencing was done on a sample of blood. The CDR3 reads CASSSSQGFSGNTIYF. CDR3 coding DNA: TGTGCCAGCTCATCGTCCCAGGGATTCTCTGGAAACACCATATATTTT.